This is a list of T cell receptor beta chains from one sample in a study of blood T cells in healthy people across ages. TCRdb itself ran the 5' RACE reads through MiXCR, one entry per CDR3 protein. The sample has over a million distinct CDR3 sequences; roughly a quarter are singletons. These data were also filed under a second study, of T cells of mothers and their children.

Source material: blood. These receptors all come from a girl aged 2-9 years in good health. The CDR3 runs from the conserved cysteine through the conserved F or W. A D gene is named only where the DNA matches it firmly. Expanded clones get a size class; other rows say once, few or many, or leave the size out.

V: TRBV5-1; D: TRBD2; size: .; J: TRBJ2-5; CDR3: CASRERGTNQETQYF; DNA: TGCGCCAGCAGGGAGCGGGGAACCAACCAAGAGACCCAGTACTTC
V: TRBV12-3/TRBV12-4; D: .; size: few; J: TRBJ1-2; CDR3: CANSFGGKANYGYTF; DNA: TGTGCCAACAGTTTCGGGGGCAAAGCTAACTATGGCTACACCTTC
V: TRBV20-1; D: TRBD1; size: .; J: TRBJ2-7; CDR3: CSADRGTHEQYF; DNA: TGCAGCGCGGACAGGGGAACCCACGAGCAGTACTTC
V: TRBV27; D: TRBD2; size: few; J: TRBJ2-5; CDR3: CASSQMGLAGPQETQYF; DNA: TGTGCCAGCAGCCAGATGGGACTAGCGGGCCCCCAAGAGACCCAGTACTTC
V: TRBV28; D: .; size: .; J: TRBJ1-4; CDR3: CASSFAGANEKLFF; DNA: TGTGCCAGCAGTTTCGCGGGGGCGAATGAAAAACTGTTTTTT
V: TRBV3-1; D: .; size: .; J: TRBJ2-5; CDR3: CASSQEFPGETQYF; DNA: TGTGCCAGCAGCCAAGAATTTCCGGGGGAGACCCAGTACTTC
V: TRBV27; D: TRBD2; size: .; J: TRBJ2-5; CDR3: CASSSRTSGGVLQETQYF; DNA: TGTGCCAGCAGTTCGAGGACTAGCGGGGGAGTCCTCCAAGAGACCCAGTACTTC
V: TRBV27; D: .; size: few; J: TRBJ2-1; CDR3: CASRVLDNERFF; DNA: TGTGCCAGCAGAGTTCTTGATAATGAGCGGTTCTTC
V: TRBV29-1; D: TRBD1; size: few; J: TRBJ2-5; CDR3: CSVQPGQGGETQYF; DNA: TGCAGCGTTCAACCGGGACAGGGAGGAGAGACCCAGTACTTC
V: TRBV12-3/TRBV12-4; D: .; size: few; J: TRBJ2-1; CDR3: CASSPTNEQSF; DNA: TGTGCCAGCAGTCCTACCAATGAGCAGTCCTTC
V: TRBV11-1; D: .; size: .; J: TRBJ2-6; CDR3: CASSEIVSGANVLTF; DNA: TGTGCCAGCAGCGAAATAGTCTCTGGGGCCAACGTCCTGACTTTC
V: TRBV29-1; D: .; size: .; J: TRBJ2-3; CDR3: CSVTTGSGPDTQYF; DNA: TGCAGCGTTACTACAGGGTCTGGCCCAGATACGCAGTATTTT
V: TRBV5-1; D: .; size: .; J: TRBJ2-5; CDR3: CASTRPGAQETQYF; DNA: TGCGCCAGCACCCGGCCGGGGGCTCAAGAGACCCAGTACTTC
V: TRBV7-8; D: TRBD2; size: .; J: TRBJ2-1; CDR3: CASSPNSGGAYEQFF; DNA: TGTGCCAGCAGCCCAAATAGCGGGGGGGCCTATGAGCAGTTCTTC
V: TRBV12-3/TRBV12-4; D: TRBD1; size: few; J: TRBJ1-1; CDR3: CASSPVTGGYTEAFF; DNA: TGTGCCAGCAGTCCGGTGACAGGGGGATACACTGAAGCTTTCTTT
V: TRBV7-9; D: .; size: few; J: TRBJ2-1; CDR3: CASSSFRLGHEQFF; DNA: TGTGCCAGCAGCTCCTTTAGGTTAGGTCATGAGCAGTTCTTC
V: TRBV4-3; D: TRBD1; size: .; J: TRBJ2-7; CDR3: CASSQGTGGSNEQYF; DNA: TGCGCCAGCAGCCAAGGGACAGGGGGCAGCAACGAGCAGTACTTC
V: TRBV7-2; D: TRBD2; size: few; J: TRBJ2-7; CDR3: CASSLAPGAGGGYEQYF; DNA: TGTGCCAGCAGCTTAGCTCCAGGAGCGGGGGGTGGGTACGAGCAGTACTTC
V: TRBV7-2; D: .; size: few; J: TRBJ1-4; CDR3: CASSLSKGLNEKLFF; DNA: TGTGCCAGCAGCCTGAGTAAGGGACTGAATGAAAAACTGTTTTTT
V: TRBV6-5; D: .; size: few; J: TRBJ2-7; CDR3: CASSYGLGGSEQYF; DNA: TGTGCCAGCAGTTACGGTCTCGGAGGGTCCGAGCAGTACTTC
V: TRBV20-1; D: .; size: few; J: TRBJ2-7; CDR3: CSAIISGSQAREQYF; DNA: TGCAGTGCTATAATTTCGGGGTCGCAGGCTAGGGAGCAGTACTTC
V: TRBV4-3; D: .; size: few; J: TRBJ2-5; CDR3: CASSQDSNQETQYF; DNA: TGCGCCAGCAGCCAGGACAGCAACCAAGAGACCCAGTACTTC
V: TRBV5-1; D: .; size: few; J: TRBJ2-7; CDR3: CASSLNFPDRGSYEQYF; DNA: TGCGCCAGCAGCTTAAATTTCCCCGACAGAGGTTCCTACGAGCAGTACTTC
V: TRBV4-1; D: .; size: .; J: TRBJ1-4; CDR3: CASSQHKVGSNKKLFF; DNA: TGCGCCAGCAGCCAGCACAAGGTTGGGTCTAATAAAAAACTGTTTTTT
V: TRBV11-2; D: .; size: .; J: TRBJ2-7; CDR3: CASSLIPRTAYEQYF; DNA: TGTGCCAGCAGCTTAATCCCACGGACAGCCTACGAGCAGTACTTC
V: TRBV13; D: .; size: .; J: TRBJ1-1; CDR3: CASSLEERTTEAFF; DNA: TGTGCCAGCAGCTTAGAGGAGCGAACTACTGAAGCTTTCTTT
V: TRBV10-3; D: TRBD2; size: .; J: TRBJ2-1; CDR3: CAISESLPGLVSYNEQFF; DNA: TGTGCCATCAGTGAGTCCCTCCCGGGACTAGTGTCCTACAATGAGCAGTTCTTC
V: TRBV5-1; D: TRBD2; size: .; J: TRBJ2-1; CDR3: CASSLEIPAGGYNEQFF; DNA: TGCGCCAGCAGCTTGGAGATACCAGCGGGAGGCTACAATGAGCAGTTCTTC
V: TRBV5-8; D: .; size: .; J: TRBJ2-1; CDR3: CASSPTGREYNEQFF; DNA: TGTGCCAGCAGCCCGACAGGGAGGGAATACAATGAGCAGTTCTTC
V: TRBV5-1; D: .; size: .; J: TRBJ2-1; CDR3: CARPRPDRYNEQFF; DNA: TGCGCCAGGCCACGACCAGACAGGTACAATGAGCAGTTCTTC
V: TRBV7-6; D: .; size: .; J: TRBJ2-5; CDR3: CASSVLTGEGETQYF; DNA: TGTGCCAGCAGCGTACTGACAGGGGAGGGAGAGACCCAGTACTTC
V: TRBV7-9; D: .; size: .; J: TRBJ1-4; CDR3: CASSLSPHNEKLFF; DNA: TGTGCCAGCAGCTTATCCCCTCATAATGAAAAACTGTTTTTT
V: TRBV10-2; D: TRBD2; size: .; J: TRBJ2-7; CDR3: CASSGSGRVYEQYF; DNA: TGCGCCAGCAGTGGTAGCGGGAGGGTTTACGAGCAGTACTTC
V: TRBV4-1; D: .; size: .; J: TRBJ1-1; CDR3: CASSPTLRNTEAFF; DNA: TGCGCCAGCAGCCCCACTTTACGGAACACTGAAGCTTTCTTT
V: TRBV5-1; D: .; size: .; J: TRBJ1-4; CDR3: CASSPGMTNEKLFF; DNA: TGCGCCAGCAGCCCAGGGATGACTAATGAAAAACTGTTTTTT
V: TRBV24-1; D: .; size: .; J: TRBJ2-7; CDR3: CATSDFERGRYEQYF; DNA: TGTGCCACCAGTGATTTCGAACGGGGGCGGTACGAGCAGTACTTC
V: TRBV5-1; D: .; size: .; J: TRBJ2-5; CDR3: CASRPEGRETQYF; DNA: TGCGCCAGCAGGCCGGAGGGAAGGGAGACCCAGTACTTC
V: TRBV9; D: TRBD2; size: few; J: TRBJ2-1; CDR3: CASTGGPSWNEQFF; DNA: TGTGCCAGCACGGGAGGGCCCTCTTGGAATGAGCAGTTCTTC
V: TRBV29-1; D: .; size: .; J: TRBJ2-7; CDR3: CSVEDKGYNEQYF; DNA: TGCAGCGTTGAAGATAAAGGGTATAACGAGCAGTACTTC
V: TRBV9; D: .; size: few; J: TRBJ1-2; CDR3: CASSVGGVGYTF; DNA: TGTGCCAGCAGCGTAGGAGGGGTTGGCTACACCTTC
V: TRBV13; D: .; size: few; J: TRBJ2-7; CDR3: CASSLRTLDEQYF; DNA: TGTGCCAGCAGCTTACGAACCTTGGACGAGCAGTACTTC
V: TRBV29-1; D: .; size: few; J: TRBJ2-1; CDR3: CSVVGDNEQFF; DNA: TGCAGCGTTGTTGGGGACAATGAGCAGTTCTTC
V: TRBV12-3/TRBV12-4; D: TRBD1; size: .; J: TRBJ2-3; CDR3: CASTLDRGTDTQYF; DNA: TGTGCCAGCACCCTGGACAGGGGAACAGATACGCAGTATTTT
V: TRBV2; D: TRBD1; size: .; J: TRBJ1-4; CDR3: CASRDRGAEKLFF; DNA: TGTGCCAGCCGGGACAGGGGCGCAGAAAAACTGTTTTTT
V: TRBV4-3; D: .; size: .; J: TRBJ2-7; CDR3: CTSSQVFPDYEQYF; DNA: TGCACCAGCAGCCAAGTCTTTCCAGACTACGAGCAGTACTTC
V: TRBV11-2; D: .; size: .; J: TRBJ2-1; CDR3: CASSPLTGPPSSYNEQFF; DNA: TGTGCCAGCAGCCCCCTCACGGGACCGCCGAGCTCCTACAATGAGCAGTTCTTC
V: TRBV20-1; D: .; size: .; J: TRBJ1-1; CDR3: CSARDVWGTEAFF; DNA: TGCAGTGCTAGAGATGTATGGGGGACTGAAGCTTTCTTT
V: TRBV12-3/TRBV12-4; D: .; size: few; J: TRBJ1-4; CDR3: CASSLAPGRAGNEKLFF; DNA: TGTGCCAGCAGCCTGGCCCCAGGGAGGGCGGGTAATGAAAAACTGTTTTTT
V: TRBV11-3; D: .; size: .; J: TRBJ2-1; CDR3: CASSPGALRDNEQFF; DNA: TGTGCCAGCAGCCCAGGGGCGCTCAGGGACAATGAGCAGTTCTTC
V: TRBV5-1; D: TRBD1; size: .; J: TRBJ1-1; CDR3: CASSFETGMTEAFF; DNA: TGCGCCAGCAGCTTCGAGACAGGGATGACTGAAGCTTTCTTT
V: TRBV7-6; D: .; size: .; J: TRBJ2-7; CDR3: CASSQTAQGYEQDF; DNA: TGTGCCAGCAGCCAGACGGCACAGGGCTACGAGCAGGACTTC
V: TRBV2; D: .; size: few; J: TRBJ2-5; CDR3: CASRSRSQETQYF; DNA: TGTGCCAGCAGGTCCAGATCCCAAGAGACCCAGTACTTC
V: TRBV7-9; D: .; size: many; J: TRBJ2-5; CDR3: CASSLESVETQYF; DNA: TGTGCCAGCAGCTTAGAGTCAGTAGAGACCCAGTACTTC